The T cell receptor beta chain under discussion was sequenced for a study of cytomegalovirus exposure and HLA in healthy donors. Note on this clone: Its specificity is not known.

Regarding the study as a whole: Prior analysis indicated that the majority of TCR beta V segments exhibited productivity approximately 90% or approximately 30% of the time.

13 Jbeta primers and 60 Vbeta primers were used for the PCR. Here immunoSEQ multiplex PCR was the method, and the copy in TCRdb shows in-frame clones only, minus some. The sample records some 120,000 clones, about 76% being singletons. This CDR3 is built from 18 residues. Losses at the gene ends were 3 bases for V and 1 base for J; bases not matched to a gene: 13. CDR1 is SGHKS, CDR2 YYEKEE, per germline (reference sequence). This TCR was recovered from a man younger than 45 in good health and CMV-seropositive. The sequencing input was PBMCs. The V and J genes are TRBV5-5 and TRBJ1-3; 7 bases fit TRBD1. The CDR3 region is CASSWAARGSESGNTIYF. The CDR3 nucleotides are TGTGCCAGCAGCTGGGCGGCCAGGGGGTCTGAGTCTGGAAACACCATATATTTT.